This T cell receptor beta chain was obtained from a study of blood T cell repertoires in COVID-19. The CDR3 contains 13 residues. Germline V gives CDR1 SNHLY, CDR2 FYNNEI. The ends were cut back, 6 bases at V and 4 bases at J, with 12 bases in the middle. TCRdb's copy holds only in-frame clones and misses some; the assay was immunoSEQ multiplex PCR. The table shows approximately 280,000 clones, with roughly 83% occurring only once. The chain joins TRBV2 to TRBJ2-5; D perhaps matches TRBD2 (5 bases). This sequence originates from a human donor with COVID-19, enrolled during active disease. The donor label of this sample is uncertain. Sequencing input: peripheral blood. The CDR3, as DNA: TGTGCCAGCAGCCTCGGACTGGGAGAGACCCAGTACTTC. Protein product: CASSLGLGETQYF. The whole variable domain, remainder taken from reference TRBV2 and TRBJ2-5, is EPEVTQTPSHQVTQMGQEVILRCVPISNHLYFYWYRQILGQKVEFLVSFYNNEISEKSEIFDDQFSVERPDGSNFTLKIRSTKLEDSAMYFCASSLGLGETQYFGPGTRLLVL.